Each of the 5 T cell receptor beta chains below was sequenced from the same sample in a study of blood T cell repertoires in COVID-19. TCRdb keeps only in-frame clones here, not all; method: immunoSEQ multiplex PCR. The sample carries about 110,000 clones, more than 65% recorded once. The sample consisted of peripheral blood. These receptors were taken from a woman older than 75 with acute or convalescent COVID-19.

This clone was seen only once. V and J are TRBV21-1 and TRBJ2-5; the table's D gene call, TRBD1, was not cross checked with the DNA. TRBV21-1 is an annotated pseudogene. CDR3 size: 15 residues. CDR3 region: CASSSGTGGVETQYF. As DNA, the CDR3 is TGTGCCAGCAGCTCCGGGACAGGGGGTGTGGAGACCCAGTACTTC.

The V gene is TRBV6-5, the J gene TRBJ1-4; unclear D gene. The CDR3 is made up of 13 amino acids. V was clipped by 7 bases and J by 0 bases, with 6 bases between them. Germline V gene data show CDR1 as MNHEY and CDR2 as SVGAGI. The CDR3 spells CASMRTTNEKLFF. The DNA of the CDR3 is TGTGCCAGCATGCGGACAACTAATGAAAAACTGTTTTTT.

The chain links TRBV5-6 to TRBJ1-6; TRBD1 aligns across 7 bases. Trimming at V came to 4 bases and at J to 5 bases, leaving 6 bases not matched to a gene. The CDR3 has 15 amino acids. Germline values: CDR1 SGHDT, CDR2 YYEEEE. CDR3 in DNA: TGTGCCAGCAGCACACTACAGGGGCATAATTCACCCCTCCACTTT. Its translation: CASSTLQGHNSPLHF.

The CDR3 DNA follows: TGTGCCAGCAGCCATGGACAGTCGTATGGCTACACCTTC. It yields the protein CASSHGQSYGYTF. The V call is TRBV11-2, the J call TRBJ1-2; tentative D call: TRBD1 (6 bases). The V gene's germline CDR1 is SGHAT and CDR2 FQNNGV. V lost 5 bases and J 5 bases, leaving 12 bases between the germline ends. The CDR3 is 13 amino acids.

The chain is built from TRBV3-1 (or the pseudogene TRBV3-2) and TRBJ1-2; D might be TRBD1 (5 bases). The V gene's germline CDR1 is LGHDT and CDR2 YNNKEL (reference sequence). Trimming removed 4 bases at V and 2 bases at J, with 11 bases between. The CDR3 loop spans 14 amino acids. The CDR3 DNA is TGTGCCAGCAGCCCAATGACAGAGAACTATGGCTACACCTTC. Protein: CASSPMTENYGYTF.